These T cell receptor beta chains were read from a single sample in a study of shared clonotypes between healthy human individuals. The data were produced by immunoSEQ multiplex PCR, yet TCRdb's version contains in-frame clones alone and is incomplete. The data show fewer than 3 million clones, with just under 95% seen just once and approximately 0.39% held by the top ten. The sequenced sample consisted of naive CD4+ T cells from PBMCs. The receptors stem from a man between 18 and 35 years old in good health. Some clones in this sample may be carry-over from other donors' samples. Each CDR3 is given with its conserved first and last residue. The D gene is left open where the match is weak. Clone sizes are given selectively: once, few, many, or a class where the clone is expanded.

v_gene	j_gene	d_gene	abundance	CDR3aa	CDR3nt
TRBV7-9	TRBJ2-7	-	-	CASSPADSLEQYF	TGTGCCAGCAGCCCCGCGGACAGCCTCGAGCAGTACTTC
TRBV7-7	TRBJ2-3	-	-	CASSPLRERTDTQYF	TGTGCCAGCAGCCCCCTCAGGGAGCGCACAGATACGCAGTATTTT
TRBV6-5	TRBJ1-5	TRBD1	-	CASSLAQGGNQPQHF	TGTGCCAGCAGTTTAGCACAGGGGGGCAATCAGCCCCAGCATTTT
TRBV28	TRBJ1-5	TRBD1	-	CASSLWGQEVINQPQHF	TGTGCCAGCAGTTTATGGGGACAGGAGGTGATCAATCAGCCCCAGCATTTT
TRBV7-3	TRBJ2-1	-	-	CASSLLGDEQFF	TGTGCCAGCAGCCTCTTAGGCGATGAGCAGTTCTTC
TRBV7-2	TRBJ1-1	-	-	CASSVWTVNTEAFF	TGTGCCAGCAGCGTCTGGACAGTGAACACTGAAGCTTTCTTT
TRBV2	TRBJ1-1	TRBD1	-	CASTRDRQTNTEAFF	TGTGCCAGCACCCGGGACAGGCAAACGAACACTGAAGCTTTCTTT
TRBV7-6	TRBJ2-1	-	-	CASSLGVRGRTPAYNEQFF	TGTGCCAGCAGCTTAGGGGTGAGGGGCAGAACGCCTGCCTACAATGAGCAGTTCTTC
TRBV9	TRBJ2-7	-	-	CASSVGGAASYEQYF	TGTGCCAGCAGCGTAGGGGGGGCAGCCTCCTACGAGCAGTACTTC
TRBV5-4	TRBJ2-1	TRBD2	-	CASRSGTSVISYNEQFF	TGTGCCAGCAGATCAGGGACTAGCGTAATCAGCTACAATGAGCAGTTCTTC
TRBV7-9	TRBJ2-2	TRBD2	-	CASSPPGLAYTGELFF	TGTGCCAGCAGCCCACCGGGACTAGCGTACACCGGGGAGCTGTTTTTT
TRBV28	TRBJ1-4	TRBD1	-	CASRRTGGATEKLFF	TGTGCCAGCAGGCGTACAGGGGGCGCGACTGAAAAACTGTTTTTT
TRBV5-1	TRBJ1-5	TRBD1	once	CASSLSGGMEEPQHF	TGCGCCAGCAGCTTGTCAGGGGGAATGGAAGAGCCCCAGCATTTT
TRBV5-4	TRBJ2-7	-	-	CASSFWQAYEQYF	TGTGCCAGCAGCTTTTGGCAGGCCTACGAGCAGTACTTC
TRBV19	TRBJ2-3	-	-	CASSGGDRGTDTQYF	TGTGCCAGTAGCGGTGGGGACCGGGGGACAGATACGCAGTATTTT
TRBV2	TRBJ2-7	-	-	CADSLNMVRGDEQYF	TGTGCCGACTCGTTAAACATGGTCCGGGGAGACGAGCAGTACTTC
TRBV7-2	TRBJ2-7	TRBD2	-	CASSTLGTSGSRLNF	TGTGCCAGCAGCACCCTAGGGACTAGCGGGAGTCGTCTGAACTTC
TRBV28	TRBJ1-5	TRBD1	-	CASSPGTGSNQPQHF	TGTGCCAGCAGCCCCGGGACAGGCAGCAATCAGCCCCAGCATTTT
TRBV9	TRBJ2-1	-	-	CASSVGPLGRNEQFF	TGTGCCAGCAGCGTAGGCCCACTGGGGCGCAATGAGCAGTTCTTC
TRBV28	TRBJ2-7	-	once	CASAPRQLNYEQYF	TGTGCCAGCGCCCCCAGACAGCTAAACTACGAGCAGTACTTC
TRBV19	TRBJ1-1	TRBD1	once	CASTLLGTGGRNTEAFF	TGTGCCAGTACCCTCCTCGGGACAGGGGGCAGGAACACTGAAGCTTTCTTT
TRBV7-9	TRBJ2-1	TRBD1	-	CASSPDRDRDSYNEQFF	TGTGCCAGCAGCCCCGATCGGGACAGGGACTCCTACAATGAGCAGTTCTTC
TRBV11-2	TRBJ2-7	-	-	CASSPALYEQYF	TGTGCCAGCAGCCCCGCCCTCTACGAGCAGTACTTC
TRBV11-2	TRBJ2-1	-	once	CASSQTGGLYNEQFF	TGTGCCAGCAGCCAGACAGGAGGACTTTACAATGAGCAGTTCTTC
TRBV29-1	TRBJ2-7	-	-	CSVRGTYEQYF	TGCAGCGTCCGGGGGACCTACGAGCAGTACTTC
TRBV29-1	TRBJ2-1	TRBD2	-	CSVGLAGGNEQFF	TGCAGCGTGGGACTAGCGGGGGGCAATGAGCAGTTCTTC
TRBV7-2	TRBJ2-7	-	-	CASSLQGGGDEQYF	TGTGCCAGCAGCTTACAGGGGGGCGGGGACGAGCAGTACTTC
TRBV6-5	TRBJ2-7	TRBD2	-	CASSYQGTSIYEQYF	TGTGCCAGCAGCTACCAAGGGACTAGCATATACGAGCAGTACTTC
TRBV28	TRBJ1-4	TRBD1	once	CAISPGGTGGGKLFF	TGTGCCATTTCGCCCGGCGGGACAGGGGGCGGAAAACTGTTTTTT
TRBV28	TRBJ2-5	-	-	CASSLGGALLETQYF	TGTGCCAGCAGTTTGGGGGGCGCACTCCTAGAGACCCAGTACTTC
TRBV2	TRBJ2-1	TRBD1	-	CASSVRTGNNEQFF	TGTGCCAGCAGTGTGAGGACAGGGAACAATGAGCAGTTCTTC